This is a list of T cell receptor beta chains from one sample in a study of T-cell memory formation after mild COVID-19. A single record per CDR3 protein comes from TCRdb applying MiXCR to the 5' RACE reads. This table has 150,000 to 200,000 distinct CDR3 sequences, less than 20% appearing once. Sequencing used PBMCs or a T cell subset sorted from them (not recorded which). These receptors came from a man aged 18 to 30 who had mild COVID-19 (a few samples of this study predate the infection). Cell type and time point are not known. Each CDR3 is given with its conserved first and last residue. The D gene is left open where the match is weak. Rows give clone size only sometimes, using once, few, many, or a class for an expanded clone.

j_call	d_call	v_call	clone_size	cdr3_aa	cdr3_nt
TRBJ2-3	.	TRBV12-3/TRBV12-4	.	CASSGRLTDTQYF	TGTGCCAGCAGTGGACGACTAACAGATACGCAGTATTTT
TRBJ1-3	TRBD1	TRBV7-2	few	CASSLAGQGGNTIYF	TGTGCCAGCAGCTTAGCCGGACAGGGAGGAAACACCATATATTTT
TRBJ2-5	TRBD2	TRBV14	.	CASSQLFRGGQETQYF	TGTGCCAGCAGCCAATTGTTCCGGGGGGGCCAAGAGACCCAGTACTTC
TRBJ2-1	TRBD2	TRBV7-2	.	CASSLAREVLATQFF	TGTGCCAGCAGCTTAGCCCGGGAGGTCCTAGCGACGCAGTTCTTC
TRBJ2-5	.	TRBV7-2	.	CASSAWKRRETQYF	TGTGCCAGCAGCGCCTGGAAACGAAGAGAGACCCAGTACTTC
TRBJ2-5	.	TRBV18	.	CASSRQQGIVQETQYF	TGTGCCAGCTCACGACAACAGGGAATCGTACAAGAGACCCAGTACTTC
TRBJ2-2	.	TRBV7-2	.	CASSPHGANTGELFF	TGTGCCAGCAGCCCTCACGGGGCGAACACCGGGGAGCTGTTTTTT
TRBJ1-1	TRBD1	TRBV7-2	.	CASSYAGTENTEAFF	TGTGCCAGCAGCTACGCCGGGACAGAGAACACTGAAGCTTTCTTT
TRBJ2-5	.	TRBV9	many	CASSVAGGLQETQYF	TGTGCCAGCAGCGTAGCCGGGGGCCTCCAAGAGACCCAGTACTTC
TRBJ1-1	TRBD1	TRBV5-1	once	CASIPDRVNTEAFF	TGCGCCAGCATCCCGGACAGGGTGAACACTGAAGCTTTCTTT
TRBJ1-1	.	TRBV7-2	few	CASSLVLPENTEAFF	TGTGCCAGCAGCTTAGTTCTTCCGGAGAACACTGAAGCTTTCTTT
TRBJ2-1	.	TRBV7-3	many	CASSLAVSSYNEQFF	TGTGCCAGCAGCTTAGCCGTTAGCTCCTACAATGAGCAGTTCTTC
TRBJ2-5	TRBD2	TRBV7-3	few	CASSPRTSGGPRETQYF	TGTGCCAGCAGCCCCCGGACTAGCGGGGGGCCGAGGGAGACCCAGTACTTC
TRBJ2-5	TRBD2	TRBV6-5	few	CASRKTSGGGETQYF	TGTGCCAGCAGAAAGACTAGCGGGGGAGGGGAGACCCAGTACTTC
TRBJ1-2	TRBD1	TRBV3-1	.	CASSRTGQFYGYTF	TGTGCCAGCAGCCGCACGGGACAGTTCTATGGCTACACCTTC
TRBJ2-1	.	TRBV24-1	.	CATSGTPPNEQFF	TGTGCCACCAGTGGGACTCCACCTAATGAGCAGTTCTTC
TRBJ2-4	.	TRBV6-5	few	CASSYSIDHGDTQYF	TGTGCCAGCAGTTACTCGATAGACCATGGGGATACTCAGTACTTC
TRBJ2-7	.	TRBV13	.	CASSLVIRDEQYF	TGTGCCAGCAGCTTAGTGATAAGGGACGAGCAGTACTTC
TRBJ2-5	.	TRBV9	.	CASSVDQGETQYF	TGTGCCAGCAGCGTAGACCAGGGAGAGACCCAGTACTTC
TRBJ1-1	.	TRBV7-8	few	CASSFFGGASFF	TGTGCCAGCAGCTTTTTCGGGGGGGCTAGCTTCTTT
TRBJ1-4	.	TRBV3-1	many	CASSQESNGGKLFF	TGTGCCAGCAGCCAAGAGTCGAACGGAGGAAAACTGTTTTTT
TRBJ1-2	.	TRBV7-9	.	CASSLAYNGYTF	TGTGCCAGCAGCTTAGCTTATAATGGCTACACCTTC
TRBJ2-7	.	TRBV5-1	few	CASSLIADEQYF	TGCGCCAGCAGCTTGATTGCGGACGAGCAGTACTTC
TRBJ2-3	.	TRBV24-1	.	CATPQGCWDTQYF	TGTGCCACCCCGCAGGGCTGCTGGGATACGCAGTATTTT
TRBJ1-3	.	TRBV6-5	few	CASSYWGQGTSGNTIYF	TGTGCCAGCAGTTACTGGGGGCAGGGGACCTCTGGAAACACCATATATTTT
TRBJ1-5	.	TRBV18	.	CASSPLPELSNQPQHF	TGTGCCAGCTCACCATTGCCGGAACTTAGCAATCAGCCCCAGCATTTT
TRBJ1-2	.	TRBV7-2	.	CASSFHTSGYTF	TGTGCCAGCAGCTTCCACACCAGTGGCTACACCTTC
TRBJ2-1	.	TRBV11-3	.	CASSLEGGLNEQFF	TGTGCCAGCAGCTTGGAGGGGGGGCTCAATGAGCAGTTCTTC
TRBJ1-5	.	TRBV18	.	CASSRAGNQPQHF	TGTGCCAGCTCAAGGGCAGGGAATCAGCCCCAGCATTTT
TRBJ2-3	.	TRBV7-2	.	CASSIDTQYF	TGTGCCAGCAGCATAGATACGCAGTATTTT
TRBJ1-4	.	TRBV5-1	few	CASSSDQAAGEKLFF	TGCGCCAGCAGCTCGGATCAGGCCGCGGGTGAAAAACTGTTTTTT
TRBJ2-3	TRBD2	TRBV6-2/TRBV6-3	.	CASRAQRGGADTQYF	TGTGCCAGCAGGGCACAGCGGGGGGGAGCAGATACGCAGTATTTT
TRBJ2-2	TRBD1	TRBV5-1	few	CASSGGQGVTGELFF	TGCGCCAGCAGCGGAGGACAGGGGGTGACCGGGGAGCTGTTTTTT
TRBJ1-1	.	TRBV10-3	.	CAISLLGWTEAFF	TGTGCCATCAGCCTGCTCGGATGGACTGAAGCTTTCTTT
TRBJ2-1	.	TRBV7-8	few	CASLTYRTASSYNEQFF	TGTGCCAGCCTGACCTACCGGACGGCGAGCTCCTACAATGAGCAGTTCTTC
TRBJ2-5	.	TRBV12-3/TRBV12-4	few	CASSTRETQYF	TGTGCCAGCAGTACCAGGGAGACCCAGTACTTC
TRBJ2-1	.	TRBV9	few	CASSVVSSYNEQFF	TGTGCCAGCAGCGTAGTAAGCTCCTACAATGAGCAGTTCTTC
TRBJ2-3	TRBD2	TRBV5-5	.	CASSFLAGGTDTQYF	TGTGCCAGCAGCTTCCTAGCGGGGGGCACAGATACGCAGTATTTT
TRBJ1-1	.	TRBV2	.	CASTLTRSTEAFF	TGTGCCAGCACCCTCACTCGGAGCACTGAAGCTTTCTTT
TRBJ2-3	.	TRBV5-1	few	CASSLVLSTDTQYF	TGCGCCAGCAGCTTGGTGCTAAGCACAGATACGCAGTATTTT
TRBJ2-6	TRBD2	TRBV7-2	.	CASSLVLAGGFSGANVLTF	TGTGCCAGCAGCTTAGTACTAGCGGGGGGATTCTCTGGGGCCAACGTCCTGACTTTC
TRBJ2-5	.	TRBV29-1	many	CSVEEGLRKPRETQYF	TGCAGCGTTGAAGAAGGGCTGAGAAAACCTCGGGAGACCCAGTACTTC
TRBJ2-7	.	TRBV5-1	few	CASSGGNHGDEQYF	TGCGCCTCGTCTGGGGGAAATCATGGGGACGAGCAGTACTTC
TRBJ2-2	.	TRBV5-1	few	CASSLGASGELFF	TGCGCCAGCAGCTTGGGGGCGTCCGGGGAGCTGTTTTTT